This T cell receptor (beta chain) derives from a study of graft-versus-host responses after intestinal transplantation. At the level of the study: Induction with anti-thymocyte globulin, then tacrolimus and steroids for around three years, was given to all recipients. Study-wide results and caveats: Recipient marrow harbored GvH clones, some of which surfaced first in ileum or blood. Early post-transplant declines in HvG were associated with peak levels of circulating GvH clones. Clonal ratios of graft-versus-host to host-versus-graft in allografts were high for patients exhibiting graft-donor T cell macrochimerism.

On this clone itself: The antigen remains undetermined.

Trimming cost V 3 bases and J 4 bases, with 8 bases left between them. The germline V gene has CDR1 ENHRY and CDR2 SYGVKD. This CDR3 is 13 amino acids long. This table comes from immunoSEQ multiplex PCR, and its TCRdb copy is limited to in-frame clones, with some not included. Of roughly 100,000 clones listed, approximately 93% were seen once; the top ten hold 1.2%. The chain carries TRBV10-3 and TRBJ2-3; D unclear. Here the sequenced sample was unstimulated CD8+ T cells sorted from spleen or lymph node cells, taken before intestinal transplant. This clonotype originated in a human donor who received an intestinal transplant. The CDR3 protein is CAISDEAADTQYF. The DNA of the CDR3 is TGTGCCATCAGTGACGAGGCGGCAGATACGCAGTATTTT.